These 12 T cell receptor beta chains were all obtained from the same sample, sequenced in a study of T cells in Graves' hyperthyroidism and ophthalmopathy. RNA transcripts served as the template for amplifying TCR beta CDR3 regions. The TCR CDR3 first-round RT-PCR relied on the HTBI primer set. From the multiplex PCR reads, TCRdb called clonotypes with MiXCR, one entry per CDR3 protein. The sample has around 660,000 distinct CDR3 sequences, over 40% seen once. The sequenced material came from peripheral blood or thyroid tissue (not recorded which). These receptors came from an adult man with Graves' disease, either hyperthyroidism or ophthalmopathy (not recorded which).

This clonotype was recorded a few times. The chain has TRBV3-1 and TRBJ2-5; D gene unclear. Trimming removed 1 base at V and 6 bases at J, with 12 bases between. The CDR3 spans 14 residues. Germline loops: CDR1 LGHDT, CDR2 YNNKEL (reference sequence). CDR3 nucleotide sequence: TGTGCCAGCAGCCAAGTCGTAGCTCTGAAGACCCAGTACTTC. Its translation: CASSQVVALKTQYF.

This chain links TRBV6-5 with TRBJ1-4; D is perhaps TRBD1 (6 bases). Germline loops: CDR1 MNHEY, CDR2 SVGAGI. Trimming pared 4 bases from V and 8 bases from J, leaving 11 bases between. The CDR3 is 13 amino acids. The CDR3 bases are TGTGCCAGCAGTTGGGGGGGCAAGGAAAAACTGTTTTTT. Amino acids: CASSWGGKEKLFF.

The J gene is TRBJ1-2, the V gene TRBV24-1, with 9 positions matching TRBD1. CDR3 length: 15 residues. The V gene's germline CDR1 is KGHDR and CDR2 SFDVKD. CDR3 sequence: CARDGRDRDYYGYTF. The CDR3 nucleotides read TGTGCTAGAGATGGTCGGGACAGGGATTACTATGGCTACACCTTC.

This clonotype has ten or more counts. J is TRBJ2-6 and V is TRBV7-2; D ambiguous. Trimming took off 1 base at V and 2 bases at J, with 6 bases between the two ends. The CDR3 consists of 15 residues. Looked up from germline, CDR1 is SGHTA and CDR2 is FQGNSA. CDR3 nucleotide sequence: TGTGCCAGCAGCTTAGGGAAAACTGGGGCCAACGTCCTGACTTTC. Its protein product is CASSLGKTGANVLTF.

A note on this clonotype: This sequence may be a read error, since a much larger clone differs from it by one base. The chain combines TRBV7-9 with TRBJ2-7; no clear D. Germline V gene data show CDR1 as SEHNR and CDR2 as FQNEAQ (reference sequence). This CDR3 contains 13 residues. Trimming shortened V by 10 bases and J by 3 bases, and 16 bases separated the two germline ends. CDR3 DNA sequence: TGTGCCACCACGGGCGCCTCCGACTACGAGCAGTACTTC. This translates into CATTGASDYEQYF.

The chain joins TRBV7-8 to TRBJ2-5; 12 bases line up with TRBD2. V lost 1 base and J lost 10; bases outside the gene matches: 7. The CDR3 has 15 amino acids. CDR1 and CDR2 from the germline V gene are SGHVS and FQNEAQ. CDR3 amino acids: CASSLGTSGERDQYF. Written as DNA, the CDR3 is TGTGCCAGCAGCTTAGGGACTAGCGGGGAACGGGACCAGTACTTC.

This clonotype has just a few counts. This chain joins TRBV3-1 and TRBJ2-5; TRBD2 matches at 8 bases. Germline CDR1 LGHDT, CDR2 YNNKEL (reference sequence). J lost 5 bases, V lost 3 bases, and 5 bases had no gene match. This CDR3 has 14 amino acids. CDR3 sequence reads: CASSQGTSPETQYF. The CDR3, as DNA: TGTGCCAGCAGCCAGGGGACTAGTCCCGAGACCCAGTACTTC.

The genes are TRBV24-1 and TRBJ2-5, with a possible D match to TRBD1 (5 bases). The germline V gene has CDR1 KGHDR and CDR2 SFDVKD. CDR3 length: 14 residues. Trimming took 0 bases from V and 3 from J, leaving 7 bases between them. The CDR3 DNA reads TGTGCCACCAGTGATTTGTCAGGGAAAGAGACCCAGTACTTC. Its translation: CATSDLSGKETQYF.

This clonotype was seen at least ten times. The chain joins TRBV29-1 to TRBJ1-1, with 9 bases fitting TRBD1. V trimming: 1 base; J trimming: 5 bases; junction bases outside the gene matches: 5. The V gene's germline CDR1 is SQVTM and CDR2 ANQGSEA. The CDR3 loop spans 14 amino acids. In nucleotides, the CDR3 is TGCAGCGTTGAAGGGGGACAGGGAGGAACTGAAGCTTTCTTT. Amino acids: CSVEGGQGGTEAFF.

This rearrangement joins TRBV14 to TRBJ2-5, with 8 bases that match TRBD2. The junction had 16 bases not matched to a gene; V was cut back by 4 bases and J by 9 bases. Per the germline V gene, CDR1 is SGHDN and CDR2 is FVKESK. The CDR3 is made up of 16 amino acids. The CDR3 protein is CASSPGAGVLQEAQYF. The CDR3 DNA sequence: TGTGCCAGCAGCCCTGGAGCGGGAGTTCTCCAGGAGGCCCAGTACTTC.

This chain connects TRBV5-1 to TRBJ1-1, with TRBD1 as a possible D gene (6 bases). The ends were cut back, 0 bases at V and 6 bases at J, with 15 bases in the middle. Germline loops: CDR1 SGHRS, CDR2 YFSETQ. The CDR3 extends over 15 amino acids. DNA for the CDR3: TGCGCCAGCAGCTTGGTGGCAGGGGCCCATCCTGAAGCTTTCTTT. It is translated as CASSLVAGAHPEAFF.

This rearrangement joins TRBV7-2 to TRBJ2-5; either TRBD1 or TRBD2 may supply D (5 bases each). V was cut by 2 bases and J by 5 bases, with 12 bases left in between. Germline lookup yields CDR1 SGHTA and CDR2 FQGNSA. This CDR3 is 14 amino acids long. The CDR3 coding sequence is TGTGCCAGCAGCTTATCGGGGCCATGGGAGACCCAGTACTTC. Its translation is CASSLSGPWETQYF.